These 29 T cell receptor beta chains were sequenced from one sample in a study of blood T cell repertoires in COVID-19. TCRdb's table, derived via immunoSEQ multiplex PCR, lists solely in-frame clones and lacks some. The repertoire includes about 250,000 clones, 88% of them detected once, and 2.1% sits in the top ten. The sequencing input was peripheral blood. The origin of the receptors is a woman between 40 and 50 years old who had recovered from COVID-19.

The chain links TRBV5-4 to TRBJ2-2; TRBD2 matches at 11 bases. The CDR3 spans 15 residues. From germline, CDR1 is SGHNT and CDR2 YYREEE (reference sequence). Trimming removed 6 bases from V and 5 bases from J; junction bases left unmatched: 6. The DNA for the CDR3 is TGTGCCAGCACGGTAGCGGGGGGGCGGACCGGGGAGCTGTTTTTT. Translation: CASTVAGGRTGELFF.

The rearrangement joins TRBV6-6 to TRBJ2-7; 8 bases agree with TRBD2. J gave up 2 bases and V 7 bases, and 4 bases lay outside the gene matches. CDR1 is MNHNY and CDR2 is SVGAGI in the germline V gene (reference sequence). The CDR3 contains 13 residues. CDR3 loop: CASTGGAPYEQYF. For the CDR3, the DNA is TGTGCCAGCACGGGAGGGGCCCCCTACGAGCAGTACTTC.

This clone was found once. The rearrangement links TRBV3-1 (or the pseudogene TRBV3-2) to TRBJ2-3, with 8 bases that match TRBD2. Germline-derived CDR1 and CDR2 are LGHDT and YNNKEL (reference sequence). The CDR3 spans 16 residues. With 7 bases clipped from V and 7 bases from J, the junction kept 16 bases outside the gene matches. The chain's CDR3 is CASTTQGLDPDNTQYF. CDR3 DNA sequence: TGTGCCAGCACCACCCAGGGACTAGATCCAGATAATACGCAGTATTTT.

This clone has only one observation. The chain combines TRBV5-1 with TRBJ2-1; TRBD1 aligns across 9 bases. V lost 3 bases and J lost 3; bases outside the gene matches: 4. CDR1 and CDR2 from the germline V gene are SGHRS and YFSETQ. This CDR3 is built from 15 residues. The CDR3 DNA is TGCGCCAGCAGCTCGGACAGGGGACACTACAATGAGCAGTTCTTC. Its protein is CASSSDRGHYNEQFF.

This clone was detected only once. V is TRBV18 and J is TRBJ1-2; D gene ambiguous. Deletions cut 1 base from V and 5 bases from J, with 8 bases between. This CDR3 has 13 amino acids. The germline CDR1 and CDR2 sequences are KGHSH and LQKENI. DNA of the CDR3: TGTGCCAGCTCACCACAAACAGAGTATGGCTACACCTTC. This encodes CASSPQTEYGYTF.

This clone occurred a few times. The rearrangement links TRBV30 to TRBJ1-5, with 8 bases that match TRBD1. The ends lost 1 base at V and 4 bases at J; junction bases unmatched: 9. The CDR3 is 16 residues long. The germline CDR1 and CDR2 sequences are GTSNPN and SVGIG (reference sequence). The CDR3 DNA sequence: TGTGCCTGGAGTGCAAACACAGGGGGAACTAATCAGCCCCAGCATTTT. Translation gives CAWSANTGGTNQPQHF. The variable domain in full, with the rest retrieved from reference TRBV30 and TRBJ1-5, is SQTIHQWPATLVQPVGSPLSLECTVEGTSNPNLYWYRQAAGRGLQLLFYSVGIGQISSEVPQNLSASRPQDRQFILSSKKLLLSDSGFYLCAWSANTGGTNQPQHFGDGTRLSIL.

The gene calls are TRBV7-2 and TRBJ2-5; 9 bases map to TRBD2. CDR1 and CDR2 from the germline V gene are SGHTA and FQGNSA. The CDR3 is 18 amino acids. Trimming removed 2 bases from V and 2 bases from J; junction bases left unmatched: 12. The chain's CDR3 is CASSLIVGSGRRQETQYF. CDR3 coding DNA: TGTGCCAGCAGCTTAATAGTTGGTAGCGGGAGACGTCAAGAGACCCAGTACTTC.

The rearrangement links TRBV10-3 to TRBJ1-2; the D gene is possibly TRBD1 (6 bases). The V gene's germline CDR1 is ENHRY and CDR2 SYGVKD. V was shortened by 7 bases and J by 7 bases, with 13 bases between the two germline ends. CDR3 size: 12 residues. The CDR3 loop reads CAITVGGTGYTF. The CDR3, as DNA: TGTGCCATCACCGTAGGGGGAACTGGCTACACCTTC.

The V gene is TRBV11-3, the J gene TRBJ2-1; weak D call: TRBD1 (5 bases). Trimming pared 0 bases from V and 5 bases from J, leaving 17 bases between. This CDR3 contains 17 residues. CDR1 is SGHNT and CDR2 is YENEEA in the germline V gene. The CDR3 is CASSLDLPGNIDNEQFF. In nucleotides, the CDR3 is TGTGCCAGCAGCTTAGATCTTCCAGGGAACATAGACAATGAGCAGTTCTTC.

The chain combines TRBV28 with TRBJ1-2; perhaps TRBD1 as D (6 bases). V lost 6 bases to trimming and J lost 3 bases, with 17 bases between them. The germline CDR1 and CDR2 sequences are MDHEN and SYDVKM. The CDR3 runs to 15 residues. The CDR3 DNA follows: TGTGCCAGCAGGACCCAGGGGCCTTCGTACTATGGCTACACCTTC. Protein product: CASRTQGPSYYGYTF.

The V call is TRBV18, the J call TRBJ2-1, with 10 bases matching TRBD2. Germline CDR1 reads KGHSH; CDR2 reads LQKENI. With V trimmed by 2 bases and J by 4 bases, 2 bases remained unmatched. The CDR3 has 15 residues. CDR3 DNA: TGTGCCAGCTCACCAGCGACTAGCGGGTACAATGAGCAGTTCTTC. Translated: CASSPATSGYNEQFF.

The V gene is TRBV15, the J gene TRBJ2-7, with 13 bases that match TRBD2. This CDR3 comprises 16 residues. From germline, CDR1 is LNHNV and CDR2 YYDKDF (reference sequence). V lost 0 bases to trimming and J lost 7 bases; unmatched junction nucleotides: 6. This chain's CDR3 is CATSRDKGLAGSEQYF. CDR3 nucleotides: TGTGCCACCAGCAGAGATAAGGGACTAGCGGGGTCGGAGCAGTACTTC.

The chain joins TRBV11-3 to TRBJ1-5; D perhaps matches TRBD1 (6 bases). This CDR3 contains 17 residues. Trimming pared 5 bases from V and 1 base from J, leaving 18 bases between. Germline V gives CDR1 SGHNT, CDR2 YENEEA. CDR3 DNA sequence: TGTGCCAGCAGCGTAGCAGGGACAATCGCGAGCAATCAGCCCCAGCATTTT. Protein: CASSVAGTIASNQPQHF.

This chain uses TRBV6-5 with TRBJ2-2; D may be TRBD2 (5 bases). The CDR3 consists of 13 residues. Germline CDR1 is MNHEY and CDR2 is SVGAGI. V was shortened by 8 bases and J by 2 bases, with 9 bases between the two germline ends. The CDR3 DNA follows: TGTGCCAGCCTTCGGGGAAACACCGGGGAGCTGTTTTTT. As protein: CASLRGNTGELFF.

This chain links TRBV9 with TRBJ1-5; 7 bases fit TRBD1. Germline CDR1 SGDLS, CDR2 YYNGEE. The CDR3 is 15 amino acids. The V segment lost 0 bases and the J segment 6 bases; nucleotides outside the gene matches: 6. CDR3 nucleotide sequence: TGTGCCAGCAGCGTAGAAGGGGGCTCTGGTCAGCCCCAGCATTTT. Its protein product is CASSVEGGSGQPQHF.

The chain combines TRBV9 with TRBJ2-1; 7 bases are shared with TRBD2. CDR1 SGDLS and CDR2 YYNGEE come from the germline V gene. J was trimmed by 2 bases and V by 4 bases; bases with no gene match: 15. There are 18 residues in the CDR3. In nucleotides, the CDR3 is TGTGCCAGCAGCCCGCGGTCCAGCGGGATCCCCCCCTACAATGAGCAGTTCTTC. Translation gives CASSPRSSGIPPYNEQFF.

V usage is TRBV27 and J usage is TRBJ2-7, with 11 bases lining up with TRBD2. The germline V gene encodes CDR1 MNHEY and CDR2 SMNVEV (reference sequence). The CDR3 is 16 amino acids. The V and J ends lost 3 bases and 3 bases, in that order; junction bases with no gene match: 7. The CDR3 DNA sequence: TGTGCCAGCAGTTTCCACACTAGCGGGAGCTTCTACGAGCAGTACTTC. Translation gives CASSFHTSGSFYEQYF.

V and J are TRBV4-1 and TRBJ1-2, with no clear D. Germline CDR1 MGHRA, CDR2 YSYEKL. V gave up 0 bases and J gave up 6 bases, with 8 bases separating them. The CDR3 sequence is 13 residues long. The CDR3, as DNA: TGCGCCAGCAGCCAAGATGGCGAGGATGGCTACACCTTC. Protein sequence: CASSQDGEDGYTF.

This chain links TRBV28 with TRBJ1-5; D is unclear. Germline values: CDR1 MDHEN, CDR2 SYDVKM. This CDR3 is 15 amino acids long. Trimming removed 5 bases from V and 0 bases from J, with 11 bases in between. CDR3 bases: TGTGCCAGCAGTGCTCGACAATATAGCAATCAGCCCCAGCATTTT. It translates to CASSARQYSNQPQHF.

V gene TRBV27 combines with J gene TRBJ1-1; TRBD1 matches at 11 bases. Germline CDR1 MNHEY, CDR2 SMNVEV (reference sequence). CDR3 length: 17 amino acids. The V segment lost 6 bases and the J segment 5 bases; nucleotides outside the gene matches: 14. CDR3 protein: CASSPTGTGGGGTEAFF. CDR3 in DNA: TGTGCCAGCAGCCCAACCGGGACAGGGGGGGGAGGGACTGAAGCTTTCTTT.

The rearrangement uses TRBV7-3 and TRBJ2-1; 7 nucleotides match TRBD1. The V gene end was trimmed by 1 base and the J gene end by 7 bases; junction bases not matched to a gene: 7. CDR1 SGHTA and CDR2 FQGTGA come from the germline V gene. This CDR3 is built from 15 residues. CDR3 sequence (DNA): TGTGCCAGCAGCTTAAAGAGAGGGGGCGGGAATGAGCAGTTCTTC. Translating it yields CASSLKRGGGNEQFF.

V and J are TRBV19 and TRBJ1-5; the match to TRBD1 covers 9 bases. V was clipped by 4 bases and J by 2 bases; unmatched bases: 9. The CDR3 is 17 amino acids. The germline V gene encodes CDR1 LNHDA and CDR2 SQIVND (reference sequence). This CDR3 is CASSTTGGVGGNQPQHF. The CDR3 DNA reads as TGTGCCAGTAGTACAACAGGGGGCGTGGGCGGCAATCAGCCCCAGCATTTT.

This clone was recorded a few times. The chain recombines TRBV7-2 with TRBJ1-5; D gene ambiguous. The CDR3 totals 14 residues. V dropped 0 bases and J dropped 6 bases, with 9 bases sitting between them. The germline CDR1 and CDR2 sequences are SGHTA and FQGNSA. CDR3 protein: CASSLAPRVQPQHF. CDR3 nucleotide sequence: TGTGCCAGCAGCTTAGCGCCACGGGTTCAGCCCCAGCATTTT.

This sequence joins TRBV18 and TRBJ2-3; the match to TRBD1 covers 7 bases. The junction had 9 bases not matched to a gene; V was cut back by 3 bases and J by 6 bases. This CDR3 contains 15 residues. Germline lookup yields CDR1 KGHSH and CDR2 LQKENI. The CDR3 loop is CASSPGQGESDTQYF. Written as DNA, the CDR3 is TGTGCCAGCTCACCGGGGCAGGGGGAATCTGATACGCAGTATTTT.

Only one count was recorded for this clone. The chain has TRBV11-2 and TRBJ1-2; D may be TRBD1 (5 bases). This CDR3 contains 13 residues. The V gene's germline CDR1 is SGHAT and CDR2 FQNNGV. The ends were cut back, 4 bases at V and 2 bases at J, with 8 bases in the middle. CDR3 bases: TGTGCCAGCAGCTCCCAGGGCAACTATGGCTACACCTTC. It translates to CASSSQGNYGYTF.

The genes are TRBV6-5 and TRBJ1-3; possibly TRBD1 for D (6 bases). This CDR3 is built from 15 residues. Between the trimmed V and J ends, which lost 0 bases and 4 bases, there was a span of 10 bases. Germline loops: CDR1 MNHEY, CDR2 SVGAGI. The CDR3 loop is CASSYSTGRGNTIYF. The CDR3, as DNA: TGTGCCAGCAGTTACTCGACAGGACGGGGAAACACCATATATTTT.

The chain recombines TRBV7-2 with TRBJ1-2; 7 bases agree with TRBD1. Per germline, CDR1 SGHTA and CDR2 FQGNSA. The ends lost 5 bases at V and 2 bases at J; junction bases unmatched: 5. This CDR3 spans 14 amino acids. CDR3 sequence: CASSKETGNYGYTF. In nucleotides, the CDR3 is TGTGCCAGCAGCAAAGAGACAGGGAACTATGGCTACACCTTC.

The rearrangement joins TRBV2 to TRBJ2-1; D call uncertain. Germline CDR1 and CDR2: SNHLY and FYNNEI. The CDR3 runs 14 residues. Trimming cost V 0 bases and J 3 bases, with 6 bases left between them. The CDR3 DNA sequence: TGTGCCAGCAGTGAAGCGGTACTCTACAATGAGCAGTTCTTC. Encoded protein: CASSEAVLYNEQFF. The full variable domain, completed using reference TRBV2 and TRBJ2-1, is EPEVTQTPSHQVTQMGQEVILRCVPISNHLYFYWYRQILGQKVEFLVSFYNNEISEKSEIFDDQFSVERPDGSNFTLKIRSTKLEDSAMYFCASSEAVLYNEQFFGPGTRLTVL.

The chain combines TRBV7-9 with TRBJ1-1; D is unresolved. The CDR3 loop spans 14 amino acids. The V gene lost 0 bases and the J gene lost 1 base, with 6 bases spanning the gap. Looked up from germline, CDR1 is SEHNR and CDR2 is FQNEAQ (reference sequence). This chain's CDR3 is CASSLALGNTEAFF. The CDR3 DNA follows: TGTGCCAGCAGCTTAGCGCTAGGGAACACTGAAGCTTTCTTT. Combining the CDR3 with reference TRBV7-9 and TRBJ1-1 gives the whole variable domain DTGVSQNPRHKITKRGQNVTFRCDPISEHNRLYWYRQTLGQGPEFLTYFQNEAQLEKSRLLSDRFSAERPKGSFSTLEIQRTEQGDSAMYLCASSLALGNTEAFFGQGTRLTVV.